These 10 T cell receptor beta chains originate from one sample sequenced in a study of cytotoxic CD8 clonotypes in ibrutinib-treated CLL. Measured with immunoSEQ multiplex PCR; TCRdb has only the in-frame clones, and not every one. The table records roughly 330,000 clones, 67% of them present only once. The sample in question was PBMCs, obtained after 36 months of ibrutinib treatment. These receptors came from a human donor with chronic lymphocytic leukemia.

In its sample, this clone was seen a few times. The chain joins TRBV5-1 to TRBJ2-2; no reliable D call. Germline lookup yields CDR1 SGHRS and CDR2 YFSETQ. CDR3 length: 15 amino acids. Trimming stripped 0 bases from V and 0 bases from J, with 6 bases between. As DNA, the CDR3 is TGCGCCAGCAGCTTGGGATACGCGAACACCGGGGAGCTGTTTTTT. This codes for CASSLGYANTGELFF.

The chain joins TRBV4-1 to TRBJ2-3; TRBD2 aligns across 7 bases. The germline CDR1 and CDR2 sequences are MGHRA and YSYEKL. Trimming at V came to 6 bases and at J to 0 bases, leaving 3 bases not matched to a gene. CDR3 length equals 14 residues. CDR3 region: CASRERDSTDTQYF. CDR3 in DNA: TGCGCCAGCAGGGAGCGGGATAGCACAGATACGCAGTATTTT.

The chain has TRBV25-1 and TRBJ2-7; no clear D. Germline loops: CDR1 MGHDK, CDR2 SYGVNS. CDR3 size: 12 residues. Trimming removed 1 base from V and 3 bases from J, with 4 bases in between. The CDR3 nucleotides read TGTGCCAGCAGTGAATTGAGCTACGAGCAGTACTTC. Its translation: CASSELSYEQYF.

The genes are TRBV7-3 and TRBJ2-1, with 8 bases aligning to TRBD1. Germline CDR1 and CDR2: SGHTA and FQGTGA. V lost 5 bases and J lost 5; bases outside the gene matches: 5. The CDR3 spans 14 residues. CDR3 region: CASSTQTGDNEQFF. CDR3 coding DNA: TGTGCCAGCAGCACGCAGACAGGGGACAATGAGCAGTTCTTC.

The count of this clone is one. This chain joins TRBV21-1 and TRBJ2-7; the D segment call TRBD2 is taken from the table without a DNA check. TRBV21-1 is a pseudogene. The CDR3 extends over 17 amino acids. The CDR3 bases are TGTGCCAGCAGCAAAGCGGCCGGGACTAGCGGGATCTACGAGCAGTACTTC. This gives the protein CASSKAAGTSGIYEQYF.

The chain uses TRBV2 and TRBJ1-5; D call uncertain. The germline gives CDR1 SNHLY, CDR2 FYNNEI. This CDR3 spans 15 amino acids. V dropped 6 bases and J dropped 5 bases, with 17 bases sitting between them. In DNA form, the CDR3 reads TGTGCCAGCAGCGATCAGGTAGGGAGTGATCAGCCCCAGCATTTT. It codes for CASSDQVGSDQPQHF.

The V gene is TRBV7-3, the J gene TRBJ2-5; D call uncertain. This CDR3 is built from 13 residues. Trimming cost V 8 bases and J 1 base, with 11 bases left between them. The germline gives CDR1 SGHTA, CDR2 FQGTGA. CDR3: CASGKSIQETQYF. CDR3 DNA sequence: TGTGCCAGCGGTAAAAGCATCCAAGAGACCCAGTACTTC. The entire variable domain, with the rest obtained from reference TRBV7-3 and TRBJ2-5, is as follows: GAGVSQTPSNKVTEKGKYVELRCDPISGHTALYWYRQSLGQGPEFLIYFQGTGAADDSGLPNDRFFAVRPEGSVSTLKIQRTERGDSAVYLCASGKSIQETQYFGPGTRLLVL.

This chain joins TRBV11-2 and TRBJ2-1; perhaps TRBD1 as D (6 bases). This CDR3 region has 14 residues. V gave up 2 bases and J gave up 5 bases, with 10 bases separating them. Germline V gene sequence: CDR1 SGHAT, CDR2 FQNNGV. In nucleotides, the CDR3 is TGTGCCAGCAGCTTAAGGGGGACACACAATGAGCAGTTCTTC. Translating gives CASSLRGTHNEQFF. Filled out from reference TRBV11-2 and TRBJ2-1, the complete variable domain reads EAGVAQSPRYKIIEKRQSVAFWCNPISGHATLYWYQQILGQGPKLLIQFQNNGVVDDSQLPKDRFSAERLKGVDSTLKIQPAKLEDSAVYLCASSLRGTHNEQFFGPGTRLTVL.

The chain joins TRBV6-1 to TRBJ2-6; 7 nucleotides line up with TRBD1. Germline CDR1 MNHNS, CDR2 SASEGT. The J segment lost 2 bases and the V segment lost 4 bases, leaving 8 bases of the junction unmatched. The CDR3 extends over 17 amino acids. CDR3 region: CASSVGVTGTGANVLTF. The CDR3 region has the DNA TGTGCCAGCAGTGTCGGGGTGACAGGGACTGGGGCCAACGTCCTGACTTTC.

This clone came up a few times. This chain uses TRBV7-8 with TRBJ2-2; D gene unclear. V was trimmed by 2 bases and J by 4 bases, leaving 5 bases between them. Germline V gives CDR1 SGHVS, CDR2 FQNEAQ. The CDR3 totals 13 residues. The CDR3 protein is CASSLFSTGELFF. CDR3 nucleotide sequence: TGTGCCAGCAGCTTATTCAGCACCGGGGAGCTGTTTTTT.